Sequencing of this T cell receptor (beta chain) was carried out in a study of shared clonotypes between healthy human individuals. Study summary: Donor ages ranged 18 to 49 years: a couple of women, a few men.

Terminally differentiated effector memory CD45RA+ cells were left out of the naive CD8 fraction, which was CD45RO-negative and positively selected for CCR7. Germline CDR1 and CDR2: MDHEN and SYDVKM. V was clipped by 2 bases and J by 4 bases; unmatched bases: 15. The CDR3 sequence is 18 residues long. Repertoires were generated with immunoSEQ multiplex PCR, while TCRdb's copy carries only in-frame clones and drops some. The sample holds around 1,900,000 clones, just under 95% seen once. The V and J genes are TRBV28 and TRBJ2-7; 9 nucleotides align to TRBD2. This sequence originates from a young man in good health. Some clones in this sample may be carry-over from other donors' samples. The source material was naive CD8+ T cells from PBMCs. CDR3 residues: CASSLNPQGSGSWYEQYF. CDR3 nucleotides: TGTGCCAGCAGTTTAAACCCCCAGGGTAGCGGGAGTTGGTACGAGCAGTACTTC.